These 18 T cell receptor beta chains were all obtained from the same sample, sequenced in a study of pediatric ulcerative colitis. TCRdb's copy holds only in-frame clones and misses some; the assay was immunoSEQ multiplex PCR. The sample includes about 36,000 clones, 75% to 90% of them seen just once. The sequenced sample consisted of blood. The receptors come from a girl aged 10 to 17 with moderate ulcerative colitis.

The CDR3 DNA is TGTGCCTGGAGTGCGGGACGGAACACCGGGGAGCTGTTTTTT. It specifies CAWSAGRNTGELFF. The rearrangement joins TRBV30 to TRBJ2-2; perhaps D is TRBD1 or TRBD2 (5 bases each). Between the trimmed V and J ends, which lost 1 base and 1 base, there was a span of 7 bases. The germline gives CDR1 GTSNPN, CDR2 SVGIG (reference sequence). This CDR3 comprises 14 residues.

This chain connects TRBV2 to TRBJ2-1; a possible D gene is TRBD2 (6 bases). This CDR3 region has 13 residues. The germline CDR1 and CDR2 sequences are SNHLY and FYNNEI. V lost 5 bases, J lost 10 bases, and 15 bases lay in between. The CDR3 DNA reads as TGTGCCAGCAGTCAGATACGGGAGAGGGAGCAGTTCTTC. It yields the protein CASSQIREREQFF.

This clone was observed a single time. The junction and the germline gene differ at one end; a read error may be behind it. J is TRBJ2-3 and V is TRBV5-1; 11 nucleotides agree with TRBD1. The CDR3 runs to 15 residues. Germline CDR1 SGHRS, CDR2 YFSETQ. CDR3 protein: CASSSHGTGGDMQYF. CDR3 nucleotide sequence: TGCGCCAGCAGCTCGCATGGGACAGGGGGAGATATGCAGTATTTT. Variable domain in full (rest from reference TRBV5-1 and TRBJ2-3): KAGVTQTPRYLIKTRGQQVTLSCSPISGHRSVSWYQQTPGQGLQFLFEYFSETQRNKGNFPGRFSGRQFSNSRSEMNVSTLELGDSALYLCASSSHGTGGDMQYFGPGTRLTVL.

The chain recombines TRBV5-4 with TRBJ1-4; maybe TRBD1 (6 bases). Germline lookup yields CDR1 SGHNT and CDR2 YYREEE (reference sequence). V lost 0 bases and J 3 bases, leaving 9 bases between the germline ends. This CDR3 has 15 residues. The chain's CDR3 is CASSLEGGANEKLFF. In DNA, the CDR3 is TGTGCCAGCAGCTTGGAGGGGGGGGCTAATGAAAAACTGTTTTTT.

The chain combines TRBV30 with TRBJ2-1; 9 nucleotides agree with TRBD1. V shed 0 bases, J shed 0 bases, and the junction held 12 bases outside the gene matches. Germline-derived CDR1 and CDR2 are GTSNPN and SVGIG (reference sequence). This CDR3 has 19 residues. The CDR3 loop is CAWSVPGQGWASSYNEQFF. DNA for the CDR3: TGTGCCTGGAGTGTACCCGGACAGGGGTGGGCCAGCTCCTACAATGAGCAGTTCTTC.

The chain links TRBV7-9 to TRBJ2-7; TRBD2 might be the D (6 bases). CDR3 size: 14 residues. In germline, CDR1 is SEHNR, CDR2 FQNEAQ (reference sequence). Deletions cut 5 bases from V and 4 bases from J, with 15 bases between. The CDR3 is CASSEGLEGYEQYF. DNA of the CDR3: TGTGCCAGCAGCGAAGGGTTGGAGGGATACGAGCAGTACTTC.

J is TRBJ1-5 and V is TRBV2, with a possible D match to TRBD1 (5 bases). The CDR3 runs 13 residues. The V and J ends lost 5 bases and 4 bases respectively, with 9 bases between them. Germline V lookup: CDR1 SNHLY, CDR2 FYNNEI. The DNA of the CDR3 is TGTGCCAGCAGTCTTGACAGAAATCAGCCCCAGCATTTT. Protein: CASSLDRNQPQHF.

The chain uses TRBV11-2 and TRBJ2-7; a possible D gene is TRBD2 (6 bases). Per germline, CDR1 SGHAT and CDR2 FQNNGV. The CDR3 spans 14 residues. V lost 4 bases to trimming and J lost 2 bases, with 12 bases between them. The CDR3 bases are TGTGCCAGCAGCTCGGACTACTTGGCCTACGAGCAGTACTTC. Encoded protein: CASSSDYLAYEQYF.

The chain uses TRBV9 and TRBJ2-5, with 7 nucleotides matching TRBD2. CDR3 length: 16 amino acids. Germline-derived CDR1 and CDR2 are SGDLS and YYNGEE. Trimming took 3 bases from V and 1 from J; bases not matched to a gene: 9. In DNA form, the CDR3 reads TGTGCCAGCAGCGCCACTCAAAGCGGGATCCAAGAGACCCAGTACTTC. Protein sequence: CASSATQSGIQETQYF.

The rearrangement uses TRBV9 and TRBJ1-1; TRBD1 matches at 8 bases. The CDR3 covers 13 residues. Germline trimming cut 0 bases from V and 8 bases from J; bases unmatched to any gene: 3. Germline V gene lookup returns CDR1 SGDLS and CDR2 YYNGEE. The CDR3 reads CASSVGQGAEAFF. In DNA form, the CDR3 reads TGTGCCAGCAGCGTAGGTCAGGGGGCCGAAGCTTTCTTT.

The chain uses TRBV30 and TRBJ2-7, with 7 positions matching TRBD2. This CDR3 is built from 14 residues. Per the germline V gene, CDR1 is GTSNPN and CDR2 is SVGIG (reference sequence). The junction had 7 bases not matched to a gene; V was cut back by 5 bases and J by 0 bases. DNA for the CDR3: TGTGCCTGGGGCAAGGGAGGGAGCTCCTACGAGCAGTACTTC. Translated, it gives CAWGKGGSSYEQYF. The complete variable domain, with remaining parts taken from reference TRBV30 and TRBJ2-7, reads SQTIHQWPATLVQPVGSPLSLECTVEGTSNPNLYWYRQAAGRGLQLLFYSVGIGQISSEVPQNLSASRPQDRQFILSSKKLLLSDSGFYLCAWGKGGSSYEQYFGPGTRLTVT.

The chain has TRBV5-1 and TRBJ2-7; D is tentatively TRBD1 or TRBD2 (6 bases each). Between the trimmed V and J ends, which lost 2 bases and 2 bases, there was a span of 23 bases. This CDR3 region has 18 residues. Per the germline V gene, CDR1 is SGHRS and CDR2 is YFSETQ. As DNA, the CDR3 is TGCGCCAGCAGCTTTGGGTGGGGGGCTAGCGCGAAAACCTACGAGCAGTACTTC. This sequence encodes CASSFGWGASAKTYEQYF.

This sequence joins TRBV27 and TRBJ1-6; D not certain. The V gene's germline CDR1 is MNHEY and CDR2 SMNVEV (reference sequence). V was pared by 3 bases and J by 6 bases, with 9 bases between. The CDR3 runs 14 residues. CDR3 DNA: TGTGCCAGCAGTTTTGAGGGAATTAATTCACCCCTCCACTTT. It specifies CASSFEGINSPLHF.

This clone ranks as medium-sized. The chain carries TRBV11-2 and TRBJ1-3, with D perhaps matching TRBD1 (5 bases). From germline, CDR1 is SGHAT and CDR2 FQNNGV. V was trimmed by 7 bases and J by 3 bases, leaving 13 bases between them. The CDR3 length is 14 residues. This chain's CDR3 is CASTTGHVGNTIYF. Written as DNA, the CDR3 is TGTGCCAGCACGACGGGGCACGTTGGAAACACCATATATTTT. Variable domain in full (rest from reference TRBV11-2 and TRBJ1-3): EAGVAQSPRYKIIEKRQSVAFWCNPISGHATLYWYQQILGQGPKLLIQFQNNGVVDDSQLPKDRFSAERLKGVDSTLKIQPAKLEDSAVYLCASTTGHVGNTIYFGEGSWLTVV.

The chain joins TRBV5-1 to TRBJ2-1; no reliable D call. This CDR3 comprises 12 residues. Germline values: CDR1 SGHRS, CDR2 YFSETQ. Trimming stripped 4 bases from V and 9 bases from J, with 11 bases between. This CDR3 is CASSLSVGEQFF. CDR3 in DNA: TGCGCCAGCAGCCTGTCGGTTGGTGAGCAGTTCTTC.

The chain couples TRBV19 to TRBJ2-6; TRBD2 is a possible D gene (5 bases). CDR1 LNHDA and CDR2 SQIVND come from the germline V gene (reference sequence). CDR3 length equals 17 residues. V dropped 3 bases and J dropped 0 bases, with 12 bases sitting between them. The CDR3 spells CASSIGVSSSGANVLTF. The CDR3, as DNA: TGTGCCAGTAGTATCGGGGTCAGCTCCTCTGGGGCCAACGTCCTGACTTTC.

The CDR3, as DNA: TGTGCCAGTAGTATATCTCCGGGACAGGGATTTGAAGCTTTCTTT. Translating it yields CASSISPGQGFEAFF. The chain uses TRBV19 and TRBJ1-1, with 9 bases lining up with TRBD1. CDR3 length: 15 amino acids. From germline, CDR1 is LNHDA and CDR2 SQIVND (reference sequence). The trim removed 2 bases at V and 7 bases at J, leaving 8 bases unmatched.

This chain connects TRBV19 to TRBJ1-5; the D is unclear. This CDR3 comprises 16 residues. Deletions cut 5 bases from V and 0 bases from J, with 14 bases between. From germline, CDR1 is LNHDA and CDR2 SQIVND (reference sequence). In DNA form, the CDR3 reads TGTGCCAGTAGTGAATCGACGGGGTTTAGCAATCAGCCCCAGCATTTT. Amino acids: CASSESTGFSNQPQHF.